This T cell receptor beta chain was sequenced during a study of CD8 T cells in ankylosing spondylitis. General observations from the study: Disease-linked clones were reportedly significantly enriched in matched ankylosing spondylitis synovial fluid. About 8 highly homologous variants made up a TCR beta motif, and this motif appeared characteristic of ankylosing spondylitis blood. A subset of motif variants has previously been described in the synovial fluid and blood of reactive arthritis.

In the case of this clonotype: Its antigen is as yet unknown.

Using quantitative 5'-RACE with molecular barcodes, the authors made TCR beta libraries. TCRdb called the 5' RACE reads again in MiXCR, with one record for every CDR3 protein. The data contain over 450,000 distinct CDR3 sequences, 10% to 15% of them seen just once; the ten biggest clones take up nearly 7%. The sequenced sample was blood, either unsorted or a sorted T cell fraction (not recorded which). The TCR comes from a male donor with ankylosing spondylitis.

The CDR3, as DNA: TGTGCCAGCAGCTTAGGCGGGAGCGACGACATTCAGTACTTC. Translating gives CASSLGGSDDIQYF. The V gene is TRBV11-2, the J gene TRBJ2-4; 7 bases align to TRBD2. CDR3 length: 14 residues. Germline V gives CDR1 SGHAT, CDR2 FQNNGV. The V segment lost 1 base and the J segment 8 bases; nucleotides outside the gene matches: 5.